Each of the 6 T cell receptor beta chains below was sequenced from the same sample in a study of OX40 agonist ivuxolimab in advanced cancers. Libraries were made using the immunoSEQ multiplex PCR assay. TCRdb stores this immuneACCESS table with in-frame sequences only. Part of the clones is absent; in the studies checked, under half of the shortfall reflects unresolved V genes, and no reason is known for the rest. For this sample the table gives some 130,000 clones, of which about nine tenths were detected only once. Approximately 0.99% of the sample comes from the top ten. This material consisted of CD4+ or CD8+ T cells sorted from blood, taken in a trial of the OX40 agonist ivuxolimab. These TCRs come from an adult with an advanced solid tumor such as melanoma, head and neck, liver or kidney cancer.

J is TRBJ1-5 and V is TRBV28; no definite D call. Trimming cost V 4 bases and J 0 bases, with 4 bases left between them. Germline V gene lookup returns CDR1 MDHEN and CDR2 SYDVKM. This CDR3 is 13 amino acids long. CDR3 amino acids: CASSYASNQPQHF. In DNA form, the CDR3 reads TGTGCCAGCAGTTATGCTAGCAATCAGCCCCAGCATTTT. Drawing the rest from reference TRBV28 and TRBJ1-5, the complete variable domain is DVKVTQSSRYLVKRTGEKVFLECVQDMDHENMFWYRQDPGLGLRLIYFSYDVKMKEKGDIPEGYSVSREKKERFSLILESASTNQTSMYLCASSYASNQPQHFGDGTRLSIL.

V is TRBV5-1 and J is TRBJ2-3; perhaps D is TRBD1 or TRBD2 (5 bases each). V was clipped by 0 bases and J by 1 base, with 15 bases between them. CDR1 and CDR2 (germline): SGHRS, YFSETQ. The CDR3 is 17 residues long. The chain's CDR3 is CASSLVPSGGGTDTQYF. Written as DNA, the CDR3 is TGCGCCAGCAGCTTGGTGCCCTCTGGGGGTGGCACAGATACGCAGTATTTT.

This clone was seen a few times. The J gene is TRBJ1-5, the V gene TRBV7-2, with D possibly TRBD1 on 6 matching bases. Trimming removed 4 bases from V and 4 bases from J, with 14 bases in between. Germline CDR1 is SGHTA and CDR2 is FQGNSA. The CDR3 length is 15 residues. The CDR3 DNA reads as TGTGCCAGCAGCTCACAGGGTGTATCTAATCAGCCCCAGCATTTT. Amino acids: CASSSQGVSNQPQHF.

The rearrangement uses TRBV19 and TRBJ1-2, with 8 nucleotides matching TRBD1. The V segment lost 7 bases and the J segment 3 bases; nucleotides outside the gene matches: 10. In germline, CDR1 is LNHDA, CDR2 SQIVND (reference sequence). CDR3 size: 15 residues. The CDR3 DNA reads as TGTGCCAGTAACCGAGGGGGACAGGTCTACTATGGCTACACCTTC. Residues: CASNRGGQVYYGYTF.

The J gene is TRBJ1-5, the V gene TRBV27; D remains ambiguous. This CDR3 comprises 13 residues. Germline V gene data show CDR1 as MNHEY and CDR2 as SMNVEV (reference sequence). With 5 bases removed from V and 10 bases from J, the gap between germline ends came to 15 bases. This chain's CDR3 is CASSPAGEGPQHF. CDR3 nucleotide sequence: TGTGCCAGCAGTCCCGCCGGGGAGGGACCCCAGCATTTT.

V gene TRBV28 combines with J gene TRBJ1-1, with D perhaps matching TRBD1 (6 bases). Germline-derived CDR1 and CDR2 are MDHEN and SYDVKM. V lost 2 bases and J 2 bases, leaving 15 bases between the germline ends. CDR3 size: 16 residues. The CDR3 sequence: CASSLMDSLPNTEAFF. CDR3 DNA: TGTGCCAGCAGTTTAATGGACAGTCTGCCAAACACTGAAGCTTTCTTT. Full variable domain (outside the CDR3, taken from reference TRBV28 and TRBJ1-1): DVKVTQSSRYLVKRTGEKVFLECVQDMDHENMFWYRQDPGLGLRLIYFSYDVKMKEKGDIPEGYSVSREKKERFSLILESASTNQTSMYLCASSLMDSLPNTEAFFGQGTRLTVV.